A selection of T cell receptor beta chains follows, all from one sample in a study of a mutant IDH1 vaccine in newly diagnosed glioma. No antigen has been assigned to these receptors. TCRdb's copy holds only in-frame clones and misses some; the assay was immunoSEQ multiplex PCR. The table has fewer than 65,000 clones, 80% seen once. This specimen consisted of PBMCs, obtained from a glioma patient whose treatment included an IDH1 peptide vaccine. The receptors derive from a man aged 50 to 60 with glioma. Each CDR3 is given without its conserved first and last residue. The D gene is left open where the match is weak.

d_call	j_call	v_call	cdr3_aa
TRBD2	TRBJ2-3	TRBV9	ASSVGASGTTDTQY
NA	TRBJ1-5	TRBV19	ASSIDGNQPQH
NA	TRBJ2-3	TRBV23-1	ASSPPRQPWKY
NA	TRBJ2-3	TRBV6-6	ASSYSSGTDTQY
TRBD1	TRBJ2-7	TRBV6-1	ASSEVQGTGEQY
NA	TRBJ1-1	TRBV6-1	ASSGQVNTEAF
TRBD1	TRBJ1-2	TRBV9	ASSPGTGPGYT
TRBD1	TRBJ1-3	TRBV6-6	ASSPRRGFSGNTIY
NA	TRBJ2-5	TRBV10-3	AISESGETQY
NA	TRBJ1-4	TRBV15	ATSRGHTSTNEKLF
NA	TRBJ2-7	TRBV4-1	ASSQGLNYEQY
NA	TRBJ1-5	TRBV6-5	ASSRTGSGAQH
TRBD1	TRBJ2-5	TRBV5-6	ASSLMTGGVETQY
TRBD1	TRBJ1-1	TRBV18	ASSPQLTGGNMNTEAF
NA	TRBJ2-1	TRBV10-3	AISVADEQF
NA	TRBJ1-3	TRBV2	ASTGTDSGNTIY
NA	TRBJ2-7	TRBV5-5	ASSVGPRDYEQY
TRBD1	TRBJ1-1	TRBV10-3	AVTGTENTEAF
NA	TRBJ1-1	TRBV11-2	ASSFWDPTNTEAF
NA	TRBJ2-2	TRBV29-1	SVEVRRGNTGELF
NA	TRBJ2-5	TRBV11-2	ASSLPRGGETQY
NA	TRBJ2-2	TRBV9	ASSPGDLIRGTGELF
NA	TRBJ1-4	TRBV7-9	ASSFGEKLF
NA	TRBJ2-2	TRBV6-5	ASSYLSGTGELF
NA	TRBJ1-1	TRBV28	ASSLRGGGTEAF
NA	TRBJ2-5	TRBV5-1	ASSPMDQQETQY
NA	TRBJ1-1	TRBV27	ASSSPLSNTEAF
NA	TRBJ2-4	TRBV2	ASSDRPENIQY
NA	TRBJ1-5	TRBV25-1	ASREGGGPQH
NA	TRBJ2-7	TRBV7-2	ASSATSYEQY
TRBD1	TRBJ1-4	TRBV6-1	ASSETTGDNEKLF
TRBD2	TRBJ2-3	TRBV7-8	ASSLARTSGDTQY
TRBD1	TRBJ1-2	TRBV6-5	ASSYRDRRYGYT
NA	TRBJ2-1	TRBV5-6	ASSKKNRNYNEQF
TRBD2	TRBJ2-7	TRBV5-4	ASRPSGGVSYEQY
NA	TRBJ1-2	TRBV5-5	ASGPGQAGNYGYT
TRBD2	TRBJ2-5	TRBV6-1	ASSERGEETQY